A selection of T cell receptor beta chains follows, all from one sample in a study of OX40 agonist ivuxolimab in advanced cancers. Sequencing was performed with immunoSEQ multiplex PCR; in TCRdb, only in-frame clones are kept and a portion is missing. The profile shows 20,000 to 25,000 clones, roughly 84% of them singletons. The material sequenced was CD4+ or CD8+ T cells sorted from blood, taken in a trial of the OX40 agonist ivuxolimab. The receptors shown here come from an adult with an advanced solid tumor such as melanoma, head and neck, liver or kidney cancer. The CDR3 runs from the conserved cysteine through the conserved F or W. D genes are given only for firm matches. Where a row states a size, it is once, few, many or the class of an expanded clone; other rows omit it.

abundance,v_gene,d_gene,j_gene,CDR3aa,CDR3nt
-,TRBV28,TRBD2,TRBJ2-7,CASRLAENYEQYF,TGTGCCAGCAGACTAGCGGAAAACTACGAGCAGTACTTC
-,TRBV19,TRBD2,TRBJ2-1,CASSITSGGNEQFF,TGTGCCAGTAGTATCACTAGCGGGGGCAATGAGCAGTTCTTC
-,TRBV9,-,TRBJ1-4,CASSLGTLATNEKLFF,TGTGCCAGCAGCTTAGGGACACTAGCAACTAATGAAAAACTGTTTTTT
-,TRBV5-1,TRBD2,TRBJ2-1,CASSLAWTSGDLFEQFF,TGCGCCAGCAGCTTGGCATGGACTAGCGGAGACCTTTTCGAGCAGTTCTTC
-,TRBV19,-,TRBJ2-7,CASSDWGEEQYF,TGTGCCAGTAGCGACTGGGGAGAAGAGCAGTACTTC
-,TRBV28,-,TRBJ1-5,CASTKNTGGNQPQHF,TGTGCCAGCACCAAAAATACTGGGGGCAATCAGCCCCAGCATTTT
-,TRBV11-2,-,TRBJ1-4,CASSIRSFNEKLFF,TGTGCCAGCAGCATCAGGAGCTTCAATGAAAAACTGTTTTTT
-,TRBV19,-,TRBJ2-7,CASIPGSSYEQYF,TGTGCCAGTATCCCCGGCAGCTCCTACGAGCAGTACTTC
-,TRBV9,TRBD2,TRBJ2-1,CASSSSGSEQFF,TGTGCCAGCAGCTCAAGCGGGAGTGAGCAGTTCTTC
few,TRBV13,-,TRBJ2-7,CASSLRGAAEQYF,TGTGCCAGCAGCTTACGGGGGGCGGCAGAGCAGTACTTC
once,TRBV7-8,TRBD2,TRBJ2-5,CASSLARQTSGRAVETQYF,TGTGCCAGCAGCTTAGCCCGGCAGACTAGCGGGAGGGCCGTGGAGACCCAGTACTTC
-,TRBV28,-,TRBJ2-7,CASSFMAGGYWDEQYF,TGTGCCAGCAGTTTTATGGCGGGTGGGTATTGGGACGAGCAGTACTTC
-,TRBV5-5,-,TRBJ1-1,CASSQDRYRLNTEAFF,TGCGCCAGCAGCCAAGATAGGTACAGGCTAAACACTGAAGCTTTCTTT
once,TRBV27,-,TRBJ1-6,CASSFWGSASPLHF,TGTGCCAGCAGTTTTTGGGGTTCGGCTTCACCCCTCCACTTT
-,TRBV27,TRBD2,TRBJ2-7,CASSPSLAGAYEQYF,TGTGCCAGCAGCCCCAGTTTAGCGGGGGCCTACGAGCAGTACTTC
-,TRBV9,TRBD1,TRBJ2-3,CASSVEQGDPLTDTQYF,TGTGCCAGCAGCGTAGAGCAGGGGGATCCCTTAACAGATACGCAGTATTTT
-,TRBV5-1,-,TRBJ2-3,CASSLDLPDTQYF,TGCGCCAGCAGCTTGGACTTACCAGATACGCAGTATTTT
-,TRBV7-9,-,TRBJ2-3,CASSNILGGGTDTQYF,TGTGCCAGCAGCAACATTTTGGGGGGCGGCACAGATACGCAGTATTTT
few,TRBV4-1,-,TRBJ2-1,CASSQDNQGWHNEQFF,TGCGCCAGCAGCCAAGATAACCAGGGGTGGCACAATGAGCAGTTCTTC
-,TRBV27,TRBD1,TRBJ2-5,CASRRTGETQYF,TGTGCCAGCAGACGGACAGGAGAGACCCAGTACTTC
-,TRBV25-1,-,TRBJ1-1,CASSYGLNTEAFF,TGTGCCAGCAGTTATGGCCTGAACACTGAAGCTTTCTTT
few,TRBV11-2,TRBD1,TRBJ2-7,CASSLVGTGAYEQYF,TGTGCCAGCAGCTTAGTGGGGACAGGGGCCTACGAGCAGTACTTC
-,TRBV2,TRBD1,TRBJ2-7,CASRDWDRGPYEQYF,TGTGCCAGCAGGGATTGGGACAGGGGCCCCTACGAGCAGTACTTC
-,TRBV30,TRBD1,TRBJ1-1,CAWSSGTGTEAFF,TGTGCCTGGAGTTCAGGGACAGGCACTGAAGCTTTCTTT
few,TRBV5-1,TRBD2,TRBJ2-1,CASSSTPGLAGRSEQFF,TGCGCCAGCAGCTCTACACCGGGACTAGCGGGACGGAGTGAGCAGTTCTTC
-,TRBV6-5,-,TRBJ2-7,CASTITPSAYEQYF,TGTGCCAGCACCATAACCCCTTCCGCATACGAGCAGTACTTC
-,TRBV2,TRBD1,TRBJ2-7,CASGQGAAYEQYF,TGTGCCAGCGGCCAGGGGGCTGCCTACGAGCAGTACTTC
-,TRBV5-8,-,TRBJ2-1,CASSFHNEQFF,TGTGCCAGCAGCTTCCACAATGAGCAGTTCTTC
-,TRBV27,TRBD2,TRBJ2-7,CASSLFSSGNEQYF,TGTGCCAGCAGTTTATTTTCTAGCGGAAACGAGCAGTACTTC
-,TRBV28,TRBD1,TRBJ1-1,CASRQYRGSDTEAFF,TGTGCCAGCAGACAATACAGGGGCAGCGACACTGAAGCTTTCTTT
-,TRBV5-6,TRBD2,TRBJ2-7,CASSARLASRQYF,TGTGCCAGCAGCGCCAGACTAGCCTCAAGGCAGTACTTC
-,TRBV29-1,TRBD1,TRBJ2-7,CSVAGTRDSRTYEQYF,TGCAGCGTTGCCGGGACCCGGGACAGCCGAACCTACGAGCAGTACTTC
-,TRBV5-6,TRBD1,TRBJ2-6,CASSVTGGANVLTF,TGTGCCAGCAGCGTGACAGGGGGCGCGAACGTCCTGACTTTC
-,TRBV13,TRBD2,TRBJ2-1,CASSHTSGLRNEQFF,TGTGCCAGCAGCCACACTAGCGGTCTCAGGAATGAGCAGTTCTTC
-,TRBV7-8,TRBD1,TRBJ2-7,CASSLEGQAYEQYF,TGTGCCAGCAGCTTAGAGGGACAGGCCTACGAGCAGTACTTC
-,TRBV7-9,-,TRBJ2-6,CASRRQSSGANVLTF,TGTGCCAGCAGAAGACAGAGCTCTGGGGCCAACGTCCTGACTTTC
-,TRBV7-6,-,TRBJ2-1,CASSLYGSGTSSYNEQFF,TGTGCCAGCAGCTTATACGGTAGCGGAACCAGCTCCTACAATGAGCAGTTCTTC
-,TRBV7-6,TRBD2,TRBJ2-7,CASSSSGSSYEQYF,TGTGCCAGCAGCTCTAGCGGGAGCTCCTACGAGCAGTACTTC
few,TRBV7-9,TRBD1,TRBJ1-2,CASGRQGGYGYTF,TGTGCCAGCGGCCGACAGGGAGGATATGGCTACACCTTC
-,TRBV2,TRBD2,TRBJ2-7,CASSDSLAGVEQYF,TGTGCCAGCAGTGATTCACTAGCGGGAGTCGAGCAGTACTTC
few,TRBV14,-,TRBJ2-4,CASSRDSLAKNIQYF,TGTGCCAGCAGCCGCGACAGTTTAGCCAAAAACATTCAGTACTTC
-,TRBV7-2,-,TRBJ1-1,CASSAPGGRENTEAFF,TGTGCCAGCAGCGCCCCTGGGGGCCGGGAGAACACTGAAGCTTTCTTT
-,TRBV19,-,TRBJ2-6,CASTEGAGANVLTF,TGTGCCAGTACCGAGGGGGCTGGGGCCAACGTCCTGACTTTC
once,TRBV6-1,TRBD1,TRBJ1-2,CASRAPGQTFYGYTF,TGTGCCAGCAGAGCACCGGGACAGACCTTCTATGGCTACACCTTC